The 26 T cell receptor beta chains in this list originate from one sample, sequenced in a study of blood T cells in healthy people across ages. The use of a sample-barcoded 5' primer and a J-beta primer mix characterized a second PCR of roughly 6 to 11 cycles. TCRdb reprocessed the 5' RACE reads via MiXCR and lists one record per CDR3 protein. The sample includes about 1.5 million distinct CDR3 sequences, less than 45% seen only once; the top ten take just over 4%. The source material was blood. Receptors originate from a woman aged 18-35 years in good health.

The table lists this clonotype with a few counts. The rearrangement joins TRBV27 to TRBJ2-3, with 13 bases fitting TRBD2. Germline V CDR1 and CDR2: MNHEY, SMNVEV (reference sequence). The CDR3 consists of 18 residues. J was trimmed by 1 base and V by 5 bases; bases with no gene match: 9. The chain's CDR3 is CASSTGLAGISRTDTQYF. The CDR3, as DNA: TGTGCCAGCAGTACGGGACTAGCGGGAATATCCCGCACAGATACGCAGTATTTT.

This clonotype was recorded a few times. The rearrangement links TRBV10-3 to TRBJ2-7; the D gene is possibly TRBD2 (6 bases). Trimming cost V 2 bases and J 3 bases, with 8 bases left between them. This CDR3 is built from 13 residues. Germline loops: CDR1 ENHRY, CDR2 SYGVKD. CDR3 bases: TGTGCCATCAGTGAGGCGGGAAACTACGAGCAGTACTTC. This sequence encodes CAISEAGNYEQYF.

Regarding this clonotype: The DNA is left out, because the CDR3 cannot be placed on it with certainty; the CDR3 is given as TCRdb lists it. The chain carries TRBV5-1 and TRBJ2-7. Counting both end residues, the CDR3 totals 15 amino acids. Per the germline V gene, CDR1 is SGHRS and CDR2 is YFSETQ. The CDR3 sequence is CASSFGPGRFYEQYF.

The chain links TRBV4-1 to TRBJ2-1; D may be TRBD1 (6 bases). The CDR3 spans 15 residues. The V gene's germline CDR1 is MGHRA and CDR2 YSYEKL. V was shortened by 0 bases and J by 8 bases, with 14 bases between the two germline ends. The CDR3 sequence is CASSQEAARGHEQFF. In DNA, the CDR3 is TGCGCCAGCAGCCAAGAAGCCGCCAGGGGCCATGAGCAGTTCTTC.

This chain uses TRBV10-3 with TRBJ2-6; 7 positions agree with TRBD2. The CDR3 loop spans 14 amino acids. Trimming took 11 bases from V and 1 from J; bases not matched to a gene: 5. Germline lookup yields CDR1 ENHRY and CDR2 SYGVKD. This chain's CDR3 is CAFGGDSGANVLTF. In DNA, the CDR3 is TGTGCCTTTGGGGGGGATTCTGGGGCCAACGTCCTGACTTTC.

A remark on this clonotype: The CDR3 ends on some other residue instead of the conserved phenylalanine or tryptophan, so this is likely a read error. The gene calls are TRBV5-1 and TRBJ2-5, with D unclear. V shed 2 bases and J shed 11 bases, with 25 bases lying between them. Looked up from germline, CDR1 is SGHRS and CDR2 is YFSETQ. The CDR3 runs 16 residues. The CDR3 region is CASSFRYGVTDPEQYS. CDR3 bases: TGCGCCAGCAGCTTTCGTTACGGCGTCACGGATCCTGAGCAGTACTCC.

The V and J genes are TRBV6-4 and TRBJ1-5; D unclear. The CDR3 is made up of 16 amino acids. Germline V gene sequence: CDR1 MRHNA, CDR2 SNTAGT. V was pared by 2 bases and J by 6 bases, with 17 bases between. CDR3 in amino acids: CASSDVGPLIGQPQHF. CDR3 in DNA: TGTGCCAGCAGTGACGTGGGCCCCCTAATAGGTCAGCCCCAGCATTTT.

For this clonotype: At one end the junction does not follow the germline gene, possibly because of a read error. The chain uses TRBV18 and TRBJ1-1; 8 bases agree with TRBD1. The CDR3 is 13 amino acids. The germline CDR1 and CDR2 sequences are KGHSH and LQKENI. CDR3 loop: CANSQGQDTEAFF. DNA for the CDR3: TGTGCCAACTCACAGGGACAGGACACTGAAGCTTTCTTT.

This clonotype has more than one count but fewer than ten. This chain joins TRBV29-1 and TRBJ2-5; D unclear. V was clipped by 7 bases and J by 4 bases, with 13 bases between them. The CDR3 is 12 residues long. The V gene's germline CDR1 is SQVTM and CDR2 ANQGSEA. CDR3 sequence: CSAFSVLETQYF. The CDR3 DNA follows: TGCAGCGCCTTCAGCGTTTTAGAGACCCAGTACTTC.

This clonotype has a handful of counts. CDR3 sequence reads: CASSSPQGVRNTQYF. CDR3 sequence (DNA): TGTGCCAGCAGTTCCCCTCAGGGGGTAAGGAATACGCAGTATTTT. This chain links TRBV12-3 or TRBV12-4 with TRBJ2-3, with 7 bases that match TRBD1. The CDR3 runs 15 residues. V dropped 4 bases and J dropped 7; count of bases not matched to a gene: 11.

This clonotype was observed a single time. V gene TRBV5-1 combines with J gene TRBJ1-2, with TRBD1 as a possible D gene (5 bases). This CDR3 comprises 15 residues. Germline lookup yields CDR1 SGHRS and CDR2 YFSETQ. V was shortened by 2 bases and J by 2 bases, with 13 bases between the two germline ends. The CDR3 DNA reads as TGCGCCAGCAGCTTTCAGGGTAGACAAAACTATGGCTACACCTTC. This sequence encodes CASSFQGRQNYGYTF.

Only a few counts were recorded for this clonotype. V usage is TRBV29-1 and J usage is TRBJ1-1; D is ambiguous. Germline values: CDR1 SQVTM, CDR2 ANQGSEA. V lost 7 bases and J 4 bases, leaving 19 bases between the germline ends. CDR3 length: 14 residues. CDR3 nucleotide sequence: TGCAGCGCCCGGAGGGAAGGTCGCGGCACTGAAGCTTTCTTT. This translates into CSARREGRGTEAFF.

DNA for the CDR3: TGCGCCAGCAGCCAAGGTTACTCCCTGAGCACTGAAGCTTTCTTT. It is translated as CASSQGYSLSTEAFF. The rearrangement links TRBV4-1 to TRBJ1-1; D uncertain. Germline CDR1 and CDR2: MGHRA and YSYEKL. Between the trimmed V and J ends, which lost 1 base and 4 bases, there was a span of 13 bases. CDR3 length: 15 residues.

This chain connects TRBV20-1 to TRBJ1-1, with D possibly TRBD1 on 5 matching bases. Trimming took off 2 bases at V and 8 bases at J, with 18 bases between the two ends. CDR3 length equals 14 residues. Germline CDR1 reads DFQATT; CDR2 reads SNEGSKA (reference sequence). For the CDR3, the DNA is TGCAGTGCTAGAACCGGGACGGGATTTAGGGAAGCTTTCTTT. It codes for CSARTGTGFREAFF.

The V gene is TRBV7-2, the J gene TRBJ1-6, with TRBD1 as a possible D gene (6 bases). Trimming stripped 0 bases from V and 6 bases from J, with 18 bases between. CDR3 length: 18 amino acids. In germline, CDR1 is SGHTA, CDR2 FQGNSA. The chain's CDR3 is CASSLAGGQGSSNSPLHF. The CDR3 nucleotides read TGTGCCAGCAGCTTAGCCGGGGGCCAGGGATCGAGTAATTCACCCCTCCACTTT.

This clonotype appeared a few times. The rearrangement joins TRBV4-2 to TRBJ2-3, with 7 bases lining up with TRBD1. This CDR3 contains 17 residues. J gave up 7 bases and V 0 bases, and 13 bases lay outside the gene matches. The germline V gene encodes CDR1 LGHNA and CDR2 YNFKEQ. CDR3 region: CASSQDSRDRETHTQYF. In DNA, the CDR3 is TGTGCCAGCAGCCAAGATAGCAGAGACAGGGAGACTCATACGCAGTATTTT.

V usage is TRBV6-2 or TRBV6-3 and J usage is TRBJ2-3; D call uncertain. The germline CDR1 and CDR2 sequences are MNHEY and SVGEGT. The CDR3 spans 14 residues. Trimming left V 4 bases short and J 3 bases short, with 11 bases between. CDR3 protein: CASSLVRLTDTQYF. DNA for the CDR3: TGTGCCAGCAGTTTAGTCCGTCTAACAGATACGCAGTATTTT.

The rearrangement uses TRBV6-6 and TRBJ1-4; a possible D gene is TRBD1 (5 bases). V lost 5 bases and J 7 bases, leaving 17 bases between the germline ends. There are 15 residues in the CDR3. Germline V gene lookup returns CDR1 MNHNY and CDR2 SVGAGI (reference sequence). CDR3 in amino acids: CASSLDSSASEKLFF. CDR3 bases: TGTGCCAGCAGTCTCGACAGCTCGGCTAGTGAAAAACTGTTTTTT.

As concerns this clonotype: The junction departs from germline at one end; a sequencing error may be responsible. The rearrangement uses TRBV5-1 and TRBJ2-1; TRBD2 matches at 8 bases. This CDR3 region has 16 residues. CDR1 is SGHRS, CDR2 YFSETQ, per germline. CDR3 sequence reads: CASILELAGSDNEQFF. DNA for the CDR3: TGCGCCAGCATCTTGGAGCTAGCGGGCTCCGACAATGAGCAGTTCTTC.

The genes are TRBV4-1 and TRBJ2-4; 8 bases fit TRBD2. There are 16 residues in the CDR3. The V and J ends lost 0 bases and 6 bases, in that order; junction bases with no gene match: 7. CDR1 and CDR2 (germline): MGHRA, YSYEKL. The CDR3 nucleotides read TGCGCCAGCAGCCAAGAAGGGCTAGCGGGCGGAAACATTCAGTACTTC. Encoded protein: CASSQEGLAGGNIQYF.

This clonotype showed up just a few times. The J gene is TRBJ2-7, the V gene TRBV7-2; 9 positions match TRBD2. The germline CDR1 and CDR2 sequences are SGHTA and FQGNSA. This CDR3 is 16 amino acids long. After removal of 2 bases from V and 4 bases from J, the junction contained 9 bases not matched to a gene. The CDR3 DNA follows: TGTGCCAGCAGCTTATTGGCGGGAGGGCCGAGATACGAGCAGTACTTC. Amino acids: CASSLLAGGPRYEQYF.

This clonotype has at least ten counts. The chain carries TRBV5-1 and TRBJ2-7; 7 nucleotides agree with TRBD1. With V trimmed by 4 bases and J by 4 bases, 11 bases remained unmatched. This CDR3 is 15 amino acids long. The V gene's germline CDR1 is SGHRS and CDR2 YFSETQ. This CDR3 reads CASSREGTVPYEQYF. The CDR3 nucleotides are TGCGCCAGCAGCCGAGAGGGGACAGTACCTTACGAGCAGTACTTC.

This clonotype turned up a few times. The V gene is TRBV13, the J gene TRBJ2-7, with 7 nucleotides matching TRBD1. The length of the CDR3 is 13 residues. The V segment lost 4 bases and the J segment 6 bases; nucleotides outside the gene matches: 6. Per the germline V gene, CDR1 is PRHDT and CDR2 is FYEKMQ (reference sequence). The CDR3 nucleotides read TGTGCCAGCAGCTCGGGACAGCTGAGCGAGCAGTACTTC. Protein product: CASSSGQLSEQYF.

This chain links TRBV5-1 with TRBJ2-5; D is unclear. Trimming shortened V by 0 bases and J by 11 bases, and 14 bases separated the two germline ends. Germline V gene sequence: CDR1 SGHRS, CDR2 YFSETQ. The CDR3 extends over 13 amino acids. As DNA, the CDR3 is TGCGCCAGCAGCTTGGAACGGTTGAATGGGCAGTACTTC. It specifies CASSLERLNGQYF. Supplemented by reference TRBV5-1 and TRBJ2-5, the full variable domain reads KAGVTQTPRYLIKTRGQQVTLSCSPISGHRSVSWYQQTPGQGLQFLFEYFSETQRNKGNFPGRFSGRQFSNSRSEMNVSTLELGDSALYLCASSLERLNGQYFGPGTRLLVL.

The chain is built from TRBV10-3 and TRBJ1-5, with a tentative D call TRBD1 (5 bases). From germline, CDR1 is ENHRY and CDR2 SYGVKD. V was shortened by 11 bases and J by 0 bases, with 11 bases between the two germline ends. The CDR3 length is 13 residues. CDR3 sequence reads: CAAQGDSNQPQHF. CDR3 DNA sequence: TGTGCCGCACAAGGGGATAGCAATCAGCCCCAGCATTTT.

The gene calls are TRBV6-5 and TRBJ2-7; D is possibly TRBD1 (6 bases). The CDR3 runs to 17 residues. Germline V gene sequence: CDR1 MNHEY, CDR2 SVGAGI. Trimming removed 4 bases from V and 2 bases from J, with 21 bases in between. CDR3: CASSSQLKGVYTYEQYF. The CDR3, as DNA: TGTGCCAGCAGTTCGCAATTAAAGGGGGTATACACCTACGAGCAGTACTTC.